This T cell receptor beta chain was sequenced in a study of shared clonotypes between healthy human individuals. Every subset had its genomic DNA shared out evenly among several immunoSEQ plates. Original processing methods: Junction-only immunoSEQ data arrived without quality scores, meaning filtering differed. Clones were read by immunoSEQ multiplex PCR, and TCRdb kept only the in-frame ones, dropping some. The DNA gave D and trimming, while V, J and clone size come from that table. The data show about 650,000 clones, about 95% seen once. Naive CD8 isolation took CD45RO-negative cells positively selected for CCR7 and excluded terminally differentiated effector memory CD45RA+ cells. In the case of this clone: Its antigen is unidentified.

General observations from the study: Collection of samples was limited to blood; tissue repertoires likely differ. Represented genetic and exposure-history diversity was restricted by having few donors.

Per the germline V gene, CDR1 is SGHAT and CDR2 is FQNNGV. The J segment lost 8 bases and the V segment lost 5 bases, leaving 5 bases of the junction unmatched. This CDR3 comprises 13 residues. The sample was naive CD8+ T cells sorted from blood. This chain joins TRBV11-2 and TRBJ2-1, with 8 bases lining up with TRBD2. This clonotype was obtained from a woman in her thirties in good health. The chain's CDR3 is CASSIIAGYEQFF. CDR3 DNA sequence: TGTGCCAGCAGCATCATAGCGGGATATGAGCAGTTCTTC. Using reference TRBV11-2 and TRBJ2-1 for the parts outside the CDR3, the full variable domain is EAGVAQSPRYKIIEKRQSVAFWCNPISGHATLYWYQQILGQGPKLLIQFQNNGVVDDSQLPKDRFSAERLKGVDSTLKIQPAKLEDSAVYLCASSIIAGYEQFFGPGTRLTVL.